This section outlines one T cell receptor (beta chain) sequence together with its context. This sample was included in a study of blood T cell repertoires in COVID-19. Study overall: Sites in the United States, Italy and Spain provided acute and convalescent COVID-19 samples. PBMCs, B-cell-depleted T cells, or T cells provided the cDNA or gDNA that made up the material.

Clones were read by immunoSEQ multiplex PCR, and TCRdb kept only the in-frame ones, dropping some. The repertoire holds almost 350,000 clones, 88% seen once, with 1% in the top ten. Participants' reported clinical history set cohort assignment. CDR3 length: 16 residues. V was shortened by 2 bases and J by 2 bases, with 13 bases between the two germline ends. Germline V gene sequence: CDR1 SGHRS, CDR2 YFSETQ. The sequence was collected from a woman in her 30s who had been exposed to COVID-19. This chain joins TRBV5-1 and TRBJ2-2, with a weak D call TRBD1 (6 bases). The sequenced material came from PBMCs or T cells enriched from blood (not recorded which). The CDR3 is CASSLGQKINTGELFF. CDR3 sequence (DNA): TGCGCCAGCAGCTTAGGACAGAAAATTAACACCGGGGAGCTGTTTTTT.